Each of the 2 T cell receptor beta chains below was sequenced from the same sample in a study of T cell responses to AZD1222 COVID-19 vaccine. TCRdb's copy holds only in-frame clones and misses some; the assay was immunoSEQ multiplex PCR. The sample holds more than 150,000 clones, 90% seen once. The starting material was peripheral blood, obtained on day 0 of AZD1222 vaccination. Every receptor here comes from an adult in good health.

This CDR3 reads CASSKVGKWEKLFF. CDR3 coding DNA: TGTGCCAGCAGTAAGGTGGGGAAATGGGAAAAACTGTTTTTT. The chain recombines TRBV2 with TRBJ1-4, with D unclear. Looked up from germline, CDR1 is SNHLY and CDR2 is FYNNEI. The CDR3 has 14 amino acids. Deletions cut 5 bases from V and 8 bases from J, with 15 bases between.

V is TRBV11-2 and J is TRBJ2-2; TRBD1 might be the D (6 bases). The CDR3 covers 13 residues. CDR1 and CDR2 from the germline V gene are SGHAT and FQNNGV. With 5 bases removed from V and 4 bases from J, the gap between germline ends came to 8 bases. CDR3 in DNA: TGTGCCAGCAGCCACAGGGTCACCGGGGAGCTGTTTTTT. It encodes CASSHRVTGELFF. The full variable domain, rest sourced from reference TRBV11-2 and TRBJ2-2, is EAGVAQSPRYKIIEKRQSVAFWCNPISGHATLYWYQQILGQGPKLLIQFQNNGVVDDSQLPKDRFSAERLKGVDSTLKIQPAKLEDSAVYLCASSHRVTGELFFGEGSRLTVL.